This TCR beta chain was retrieved from a study of type 1 regulatory T cells. About the research overall: This in vitro CD4 product, T-allo10, is enriched for Tr1 cells and alloantigen-specific.

The study's findings and limits: Tr1 cells had a more restricted TCR repertoire than non-Tr1 cells.

TCRdb itself ran the reads through MiXCR, one entry per CDR3 protein. The data show about 42,000 distinct CDR3 sequences, 9% to 15% seen once. V was trimmed by 7 bases and J by 0 bases, leaving 10 bases between them. This CDR3 is built from 14 residues. This clonotype was counted between two and nine times. The target antigen is unknown. The rearrangement uses TRBV12-3 or TRBV12-4 and TRBJ1-3, with D unresolved. Material: cultured non-Tr1 T cells, either the whole culture or a sorted T cell fraction (not recorded which). The sequence was obtained from a human donor in good health. The CDR3, as DNA: TGTGCCAGCACCCCTCGGTCCTCTGGAAACACCATATATTTT. Translated, it gives CASTPRSSGNTIYF.